One and the same sample provided the 5 T cell receptor beta chains below, sequenced in a study of blood T cell repertoires in COVID-19. Repertoires were generated with immunoSEQ multiplex PCR, while TCRdb's copy carries only in-frame clones and drops some. The data contain approximately 450,000 clones, about 90% of them singletons. The sequenced sample was PBMCs or T cells enriched from blood (not recorded which). All receptors derive from a woman aged 18-30 years with acute COVID-19.

The V and J genes are TRBV6-5 and TRBJ1-2, with 9 bases aligning to TRBD1. Germline trimming cut 10 bases from V and 2 bases from J; bases unmatched to any gene: 8. The germline V gene has CDR1 MNHEY and CDR2 SVGAGI. CDR3 length: 14 amino acids. CDR3 amino acids: CATHRGPGNYGYTF. The CDR3 DNA reads TGTGCCACTCACAGGGGGCCCGGCAACTATGGCTACACCTTC.

This sequence joins TRBV24-1 and TRBJ2-5; 13 nucleotides align to TRBD2. Germline lookup yields CDR1 KGHDR and CDR2 SFDVKD. The CDR3 runs to 17 residues. Losses at the gene ends were 4 bases for V and 4 bases for J; bases not matched to a gene: 8. The CDR3 reads CATSDPKTSGGIETQYF. CDR3 in DNA: TGTGCCACCAGTGACCCTAAGACTAGCGGGGGGATAGAGACCCAGTACTTC.

The chain uses TRBV19 and TRBJ1-1; no definite D call. Trimming pared 5 bases from V and 1 base from J, leaving 8 bases between. The CDR3 is 13 amino acids. CDR1 LNHDA and CDR2 SQIVND come from the germline V gene (reference sequence). CDR3 amino acids: CASSERENTEAFF. The CDR3 coding sequence is TGTGCCAGTAGTGAGAGAGAGAACACTGAAGCTTTCTTT.

The chain carries TRBV2 and TRBJ1-5, with D possibly being TRBD1 (6 bases). The V and J ends lost 5 bases and 0 bases respectively, with 11 bases between them. This CDR3 comprises 15 residues. Germline V gene data show CDR1 as SNHLY and CDR2 as FYNNEI. CDR3 region: CASSLDRYSNQPQHF. DNA for the CDR3: TGTGCCAGCAGTCTCGACAGGTATAGCAATCAGCCCCAGCATTTT.

V gene TRBV10-3 combines with J gene TRBJ1-5; no clear D gene. The CDR3 length is 13 residues. CDR1 and CDR2 (germline): ENHRY, SYGVKD. V was cut by 0 bases and J by 5 bases, with 5 bases left in between. The CDR3 sequence is CAISESPYQPQHF. The CDR3 DNA follows: TGTGCCATCAGTGAGTCTCCCTATCAGCCCCAGCATTTT.